Below are 4 T cell receptor beta chains sequenced from a single sample in a study of beta chain features in type 1 diabetes (dated by TCRdb to the late 2010s). Library construction relied on the immunoSEQ multiplex PCR assay. The entire isolated RNA was reverse transcribed using the High Capacity cDNA Reverse Transcription Kit, and thus expressed TCRB transcripts were sequenced. In its TCRdb copy, this immuneACCESS table keeps in-frame sequences only and misses some clones. Where compared with another copy, unresolved V genes explain less than half of these, and the others have no known cause. The sample table contains a few hundred thousand clones; only one count was recorded for approximately 16% of them. In total, the top ten clones hold approximately 0.087% of the sample. These receptors' antigens are unknown. Beyond this particular receptor, the publication reports: A moderate but significant shortening of TCRB CDR3 length was observed in type 1 diabetes patients in all four CD4+ subsets.

Sequencing was done on a sample of naive CD4+ T cells from blood. According to the study, the label for this sample's cell subset or site signals: true naive CD4+ T cells. The receptors were gathered from a man aged 25 to 45 with type 1 diabetes.

Only a few counts were recorded for this clone. The V gene is TRBV27, the J gene TRBJ1-4; D perhaps matches TRBD1 (6 bases). Germline CDR1 is MNHEY and CDR2 is SMNVEV (reference sequence). CDR3 length: 14 amino acids. V was cut by 6 bases and J by 5 bases, with 13 bases left in between. The CDR3 DNA follows: TGTGCCAGCAGATCCGGGAGGGGGAATGAAAAACTGTTTTTT. The encoded protein is CASRSGRGNEKLFF.

This clone was seen a few times. V gene TRBV14 combines with J gene TRBJ2-6; 9 nucleotides line up with TRBD1. This CDR3 region has 17 residues. Per the germline V gene, CDR1 is SGHDN and CDR2 is FVKESK. The ends lost 8 bases at V and 0 bases at J; junction bases unmatched: 8. The CDR3: CASAGTGRASGANVLTF. Written as DNA, the CDR3 is TGTGCCAGCGCTGGGACAGGGAGGGCCTCTGGGGCCAACGTCCTGACTTTC.

The V and J genes are TRBV7-2 and TRBJ2-7; D is undetermined. The CDR3 is made up of 13 amino acids. Deletions cut 1 base from V and 7 bases from J, with 11 bases between. The germline V gene encodes CDR1 SGHTA and CDR2 FQGNSA. Here the CDR3 DNA reads TGTGCCAGCAGCTTAGAGGTCTTGGCGGAGCAGTACTTC. Residues: CASSLEVLAEQYF.

The chain is built from TRBV28 and TRBJ2-1, with no clear D. Trimming removed 4 bases from V and 6 bases from J, with 10 bases in between. Germline values: CDR1 MDHEN, CDR2 SYDVKM. The CDR3 extends over 13 amino acids. The CDR3: CASSSARFNEQFF. The CDR3 bases are TGTGCCAGCAGTTCGGCTAGGTTCAATGAGCAGTTCTTC.